This TCR beta chain was sequenced in a study of HIV-infected patients and healthy controls. Antiretroviral therapy had run roughly three months, about 14 weeks, before follow-up blood collection. No cell fractionation was done, so the repertoire covers all unsorted peripheral blood T cells. cDNA was made from roughly 470 ng RNA using alpha and beta constant primers. Separate chain-specific third strand synthesis with multiplexing indices produced the alpha and beta libraries. Each cDNA molecule was barcoded, and a single primer pair amplified each chain. The library had 12-nucleotide molecular identifiers formed by two random hexamers joined together. TCRdb fed the 5' RACE reads into MiXCR, producing one record per CDR3 protein. Of about 15,000 distinct CDR3 sequences in the sample, 12% are singletons; the top ten hold roughly 40%. The V end was cut by 8 bases, the J end by 7 bases, with 20 bases between. This CDR3 contains 15 residues. Per germline, CDR1 MNHEY and CDR2 SVGAGI.

This clonotype has a count of ten or more. The J gene is TRBJ1-4, the V gene TRBV6-5, with a possible D match to TRBD1 (6 bases). This TCR derives from an adult with HIV infection. The donor label of this sample is uncertain. Sample: blood, taken during antiretroviral therapy. Written as DNA, the CDR3 is TGTGCCAGCCGCCATCGAGGGGGGCGGGGTGAAAAACTGTTTTTT. This translates into CASRHRGGRGEKLFF.